This is a list of T cell receptor beta chains from one sample in a study of shared clonotypes between healthy human individuals. Using immunoSEQ multiplex PCR, the repertoire was profiled, and TCRdb retains in-frame clones only, with some absent. The data contain about 680,000 clones, 90% to 95% of them singletons. Sequencing was performed on naive CD8+ T cells sorted from blood. These receptors originate from a man aged 25-45 years in good health. The CDR3 runs from the conserved cysteine through the conserved F or W. A D gene is named only where the DNA matches it firmly. Clone size is stated in some rows and not others, as once, few, many or a class when expanded.

cdr3_length,v_call,j_call,d_call,clone_size,cdr3_aa,cdr3_nt
15,TRBV7-9,TRBJ2-3,TRBD2,NA,CASSLGLAGTDTQYF,TGTGCCAGCAGCTTAGGGCTAGCGGGAACAGATACGCAGTATTTT
16,TRBV7-9,TRBJ1-3,TRBD1,NA,CASSNRRQGSGNTIYF,TGTGCCAGCAGCAACCGAAGACAGGGCTCTGGAAACACCATATATTTT
15,TRBV7-6,TRBJ1-1,NA,NA,CASSFLAEMNTEAFF,TGTGCCAGCAGCTTCTTGGCTGAGATGAACACTGAAGCTTTCTTT
16,TRBV18,TRBJ2-2,NA,few,CASSPMAAGETGELFF,TGTGCCAGCTCACCGATGGCAGCGGGCGAAACCGGGGAGCTGTTTTTT
14,TRBV27,TRBJ1-2,NA,NA,CASSLSATLDGYTF,TGTGCCAGCAGTTTATCGGCTACACTTGATGGCTACACCTTC
14,TRBV5-1,TRBJ2-7,NA,NA,CASSLATSSGEQYF,TGCGCCAGCAGCTTGGCGACTAGTTCTGGAGAGCAGTACTTC
14,TRBV11-2,TRBJ2-7,TRBD1,NA,CASSLGTAAYEQYF,TGTGCCAGCAGCTTGGGGACAGCAGCCTACGAGCAGTACTTC
18,TRBV7-3,TRBJ2-3,TRBD2,NA,CASSSRGSGRADADTQYF,TGTGCCAGCAGCTCCCGGGGTAGCGGGAGGGCCGATGCAGATACGCAGTATTTT
15,TRBV10-2,TRBJ2-6,NA,NA,CASGFRPSGANVLTF,TGCGCCAGCGGGTTTAGACCCTCTGGGGCCAACGTCCTGACTTTC
15,TRBV7-2,TRBJ2-7,NA,NA,CASSSPGVGISEQYF,TGTGCCAGCAGCTCCCCAGGGGTGGGGATTTCCGAGCAGTACTTC
14,TRBV5-1,TRBJ2-3,NA,NA,CASSLHPPTDTQYF,TGCGCCAGCAGCTTGCACCCGCCCACAGATACGCAGTATTTT
14,TRBV27,TRBJ2-7,NA,NA,CASSLMGPAAEQYF,TGTGCCAGCAGTTTGATGGGACCAGCCGCCGAGCAGTACTTC
16,TRBV7-9,TRBJ2-6,TRBD2,once,CASSAGVPSGANVLTF,TGTGCCAGCAGCGCGGGGGTCCCCTCTGGGGCCAACGTCCTGACTTTC
18,TRBV27,TRBJ2-2,TRBD1,NA,CASSLFVLQGRNTGELFF,TGTGCCAGCAGTTTATTCGTCCTACAGGGGCGGAACACCGGGGAGCTGTTTTTT
15,TRBV6-1,TRBJ1-4,NA,NA,CASSEVDKPNEKLFF,TGTGCCAGCAGTGAAGTTGACAAGCCAAATGAAAAACTGTTTTTT
14,TRBV30,TRBJ2-1,NA,NA,CAWSDGSSYNEQFF,TGTGCCTGGAGTGACGGGAGTTCCTACAATGAGCAGTTCTTC
14,TRBV30,TRBJ1-2,TRBD1,NA,CAWDPGQGLYGYTF,TGTGCCTGGGATCCGGGACAGGGGCTATATGGCTACACCTTC
11,TRBV20-1,TRBJ2-7,NA,NA,CSARGAHEQYF,TGCAGTGCCCGTGGGGCTCACGAGCAGTACTTC
13,TRBV25-1,TRBJ2-5,NA,NA,CASSARGRETQYF,TGTGCCAGCAGTGCGAGGGGAAGAGAGACCCAGTACTTC
13,TRBV29-1,TRBJ1-1,NA,NA,CSVISALNTEAFF,TGCAGCGTTATATCGGCGCTGAACACTGAAGCTTTCTTT
16,TRBV5-1,TRBJ2-7,NA,NA,CASSALRTLPPYEQYF,TGCGCCAGCAGCGCGCTCCGGACCCTCCCCCCCTACGAGCAGTACTTC
13,TRBV2,TRBJ2-7,NA,NA,CASSLKAGYEQYF,TGTGCCAGCAGCCTCAAGGCGGGCTACGAGCAGTACTTC
14,TRBV18,TRBJ2-7,NA,once,CASSRVTSTHEQYF,TGTGCCAGCTCACGGGTAACTAGCACCCACGAGCAGTACTTC
15,TRBV29-1,TRBJ1-1,TRBD1,NA,CSVARDQDRATEAFF,TGCAGCGTGGCGAGGGATCAGGACAGGGCTACTGAAGCTTTCTTT
13,TRBV25-1,TRBJ1-2,NA,NA,CASSEYQPYGYTF,TGTGCCAGCAGTGAATATCAGCCGTATGGCTACACCTTC
15,TRBV6-1,TRBJ2-1,NA,few,CASSEESGGRDEQFF,TGTGCCAGCAGTGAAGAAAGCGGAGGGCGGGATGAGCAGTTCTTC
16,TRBV6-5,TRBJ2-1,NA,NA,CASSYSSGSSYNEQFF,TGTGCCAGCAGTTACTCGAGCGGAAGCTCCTACAATGAGCAGTTCTTC
13,TRBV29-1,TRBJ2-7,NA,NA,CSVFSSDAYEQYF,TGCAGCGTTTTTTCTAGTGATGCCTACGAGCAGTACTTC
17,TRBV11-2,TRBJ2-1,TRBD2,NA,CASSPGAGVKAGGFEFF,TGTGCCAGCAGCCCCGGAGCCGGGGTTAAAGCGGGAGGATTTGAGTTCTTC
14,TRBV4-1,TRBJ1-5,TRBD1,NA,CASSRNRGGQPQHF,TGCGCCAGCAGCAGAAACAGGGGTGGTCAGCCCCAGCATTTT
15,TRBV7-9,TRBJ1-2,TRBD1,NA,CASSLVGQLNYGYTF,TGTGCCAGCAGCTTAGTGGGACAGCTTAACTATGGCTACACCTTC
13,TRBV27,TRBJ1-2,NA,NA,CASSSLPPYGYTF,TGTGCCAGCAGTTCGCTCCCTCCCTATGGCTACACCTTC
13,TRBV2,TRBJ1-5,NA,few,CASSGSWDEPQHF,TGTGCCAGCAGTGGATCCTGGGACGAGCCCCAGCATTTT
15,TRBV5-5,TRBJ1-4,NA,NA,CASSFSGRENEKLFF,TGTGCCAGCAGCTTTAGTGGGCGTGAGAATGAAAAACTGTTTTTT
16,TRBV13,TRBJ2-7,NA,NA,CASSPIGGARMHEQYF,TGTGCCAGCAGCCCCATAGGTGGGGCGAGGATGCACGAGCAGTACTTC
13,TRBV7-9,TRBJ1-1,NA,few,CASSLAANTEAFF,TGTGCCAGCAGCTTAGCCGCGAACACTGAAGCTTTCTTT
17,TRBV7-9,TRBJ2-2,NA,NA,CASSSRGQGSNTGELFF,TGTGCCAGCAGCTCACGAGGGCAGGGGTCGAACACCGGGGAGCTGTTTTTT
14,TRBV7-8,TRBJ2-1,TRBD1,NA,CASSAGTVGNEQFF,TGTGCCAGCAGCGCAGGGACAGTCGGCAATGAGCAGTTCTTC
15,TRBV5-1,TRBJ2-1,NA,once,CASSNSESSYNEQFF,TGCGCCAGCAGCAATAGCGAGAGCTCCTACAATGAGCAGTTCTTC
11,TRBV27,TRBJ2-3,NA,NA,CATHYSSNQYF,TGTGCCACCCACTACTCCTCAAATCAGTATTTT
14,TRBV27,TRBJ2-7,NA,NA,CASSFSRASYEQYF,TGTGCCAGCAGTTTCTCCAGGGCCTCCTACGAGCAGTACTTC
14,TRBV9,TRBJ1-1,NA,NA,CASSVGRGNTEAFF,TGTGCCAGCAGCGTAGGGCGGGGGAACACTGAAGCTTTCTTT
13,TRBV27,TRBJ2-3,NA,NA,CASSLGLKDTQYF,TGTGCCAGCAGTTTAGGCTTGAAAGATACGCAGTATTTT
14,TRBV5-1,TRBJ1-4,NA,NA,CASSLGTTNEKLFF,TGCGCCAGCAGCTTAGGGACAACTAATGAAAAACTGTTTTTT
13,TRBV6-5,TRBJ2-7,NA,once,CASGPGPPYEQYF,TGTGCCAGCGGGCCAGGCCCCCCTTACGAGCAGTACTTC
21,TRBV28,TRBJ1-2,TRBD1,NA,CASSFLRRTGQQSRRYYGYTF,TGTGCCAGCAGTTTCTTGCGACGGACGGGACAGCAGAGCCGAAGATACTATGGCTACACCTTC
15,TRBV14,TRBJ2-7,NA,NA,CASSQDVSGEYEQYF,TGTGCCAGCAGCCAAGATGTATCAGGGGAGTACGAGCAGTACTTC
13,TRBV29-1,TRBJ1-4,NA,NA,CSVDRGGDEKLFF,TGCAGCGTTGATAGGGGCGGCGATGAAAAACTGTTTTTT
15,TRBV27,TRBJ2-5,TRBD2,once,CASSFGVAGLETQYF,TGTGCCAGCAGTTTTGGAGTAGCGGGATTGGAGACCCAGTACTTC
13,TRBV5-4,TRBJ2-5,TRBD2,NA,CASTASGPETQYF,TGTGCCAGCACCGCTAGCGGCCCAGAGACCCAGTACTTC
14,TRBV30,TRBJ1-1,TRBD1,once,CACPSRGLITEAFF,TGTGCCTGCCCCTCCAGGGGGTTGATAACTGAAGCTTTCTTT
14,TRBV7-2,TRBJ2-3,TRBD2,NA,CASSFSLAGDTQYF,TGTGCCAGCAGCTTCTCTCTAGCGGGAGATACGCAGTATTTT
15,TRBV13,TRBJ2-1,NA,NA,CASSLFESSYNEQFF,TGTGCCAGCAGCTTATTCGAAAGCTCCTACAATGAGCAGTTCTTC
16,TRBV11-2,TRBJ1-1,TRBD1,NA,CASSPSPGQGATEAFF,TGTGCCAGCAGCCCAAGTCCCGGACAGGGGGCCACTGAAGCTTTCTTT
14,TRBV7-9,TRBJ2-5,TRBD2,NA,CASSFLGLAGGPYF,TGTGCCAGCAGCTTCCTGGGACTAGCGGGAGGGCCCTACTTC
15,TRBV7-2,TRBJ2-3,NA,NA,CASSSGLGGTDTQYF,TGTGCCAGCAGCTCCGGCCTGGGTGGCACAGATACGCAGTATTTT
16,TRBV7-2,TRBJ2-7,TRBD2,NA,CASSSPLADHSYEQYF,TGTGCCAGCAGCTCCCCACTAGCGGACCACTCCTACGAGCAGTACTTC
16,TRBV7-9,TRBJ2-2,TRBD1,NA,CASSPSGTANTGELFF,TGTGCCAGCAGCCCGTCCGGGACAGCGAACACCGGGGAGCTGTTTTTT
16,TRBV21-1,TRBJ1-2,NA,NA,CASSDSQGTANYGYTF,TGTGCCAGCAGCGACTCGCAGGGTACGGCTAACTATGGCTACACCTTC